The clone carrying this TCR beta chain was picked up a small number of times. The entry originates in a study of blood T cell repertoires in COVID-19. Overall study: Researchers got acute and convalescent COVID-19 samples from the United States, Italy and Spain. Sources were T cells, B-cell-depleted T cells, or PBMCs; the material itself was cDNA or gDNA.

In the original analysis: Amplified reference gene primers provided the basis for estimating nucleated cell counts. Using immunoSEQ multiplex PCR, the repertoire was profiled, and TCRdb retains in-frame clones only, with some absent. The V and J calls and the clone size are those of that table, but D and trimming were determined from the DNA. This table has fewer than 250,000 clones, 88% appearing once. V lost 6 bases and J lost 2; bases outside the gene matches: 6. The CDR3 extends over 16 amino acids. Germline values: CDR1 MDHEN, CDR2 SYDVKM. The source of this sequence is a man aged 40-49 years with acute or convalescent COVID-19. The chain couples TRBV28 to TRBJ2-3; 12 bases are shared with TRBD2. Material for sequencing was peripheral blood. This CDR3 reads CASRSWTSGDTDTQYF. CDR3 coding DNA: TGTGCCAGCAGGTCTTGGACTAGCGGGGACACAGATACGCAGTATTTT. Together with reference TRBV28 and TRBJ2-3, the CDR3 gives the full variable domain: DVKVTQSSRYLVKRTGEKVFLECVQDMDHENMFWYRQDPGLGLRLIYFSYDVKMKEKGDIPEGYSVSREKKERFSLILESASTNQTSMYLCASRSWTSGDTDTQYFGPGTRLTVL.